These T cell receptor beta chains were read from a single sample in a study of blood T cell repertoires in COVID-19. Method: immunoSEQ multiplex PCR; TCRdb's copy keeps in-frame clones and lacks some. The sample contains fewer than 250,000 clones, 83% of which appear only once. Source material: PBMCs or T cells enriched from blood (not recorded which). Every receptor here comes from a middle-aged woman who had been exposed to COVID-19. Each CDR3 is given with its conserved first and last residue. A D gene is named only where the DNA matches it firmly. Clone size is stated in some rows and not others, as once, few, many or a class when expanded.

d_call	v_call	j_call	clone_size	cdr3_aa	cdr3_nt
.	TRBV12-3/TRBV12-4	TRBJ2-5	.	CASSFLGSPQYF	TGTGCCAGCAGTTTCCTCGGTTCCCCACAGTACTTC
TRBD2	TRBV18	TRBJ2-3	.	CASSSLSRGATDTQYF	TGTGCCAGCTCCTCTTTGTCGCGGGGGGCCACAGATACGCAGTATTTT
TRBD1	TRBV4-1	TRBJ1-6	few	CASSLNRGRTYNSPLHF	TGCGCCAGCAGCCTAAACAGGGGTCGTACCTATAATTCACCCCTCCACTTT
TRBD2	TRBV19	TRBJ2-2	.	CASRRTSGGAVGTGELFF	TGTGCCAGTAGGCGGACTAGCGGGGGGGCCGTGGGCACCGGGGAGCTGTTTTTT
.	TRBV2	TRBJ2-3	.	CASRQGLSTDTQYF	TGTGCCAGCAGACAGGGACTAAGCACAGATACGCAGTATTTT
.	TRBV6-5	TRBJ2-3	few	CASRTGGRTDTQYF	TGTGCCAGCAGGACCGGAGGGCGCACAGATACGCAGTATTTT
.	TRBV5-1	TRBJ2-3	.	CASSLISTAGSDTQYF	TGCGCCAGCAGCTTGATTTCGACCGCGGGATCAGATACGCAGTATTTT
.	TRBV6-2/TRBV6-3	TRBJ2-7	.	CASSYAGLGYEQYF	TGTGCCAGCAGTTACGCAGGATTAGGCTACGAGCAGTACTTC
TRBD1	TRBV5-1	TRBJ1-1	.	CASSSGQDWYHTEAFF	TGCGCCAGCAGCTCCGGACAGGACTGGTATCACACTGAAGCTTTCTTT
TRBD2	TRBV14	TRBJ2-7	once	CASSPPPGLVLSEQYF	TGTGCCAGCAGCCCTCCTCCGGGACTAGTACTTAGCGAGCAGTACTTC
TRBD1	TRBV7-2	TRBJ2-5	.	CASSSTGVEATQYF	TGTGCCAGCAGCTCGACAGGGGTCGAGGCGACCCAGTACTTC
.	TRBV5-1	TRBJ1-1	.	CASSIGGLGTEAFF	TGCGCCAGCAGTATTGGGGGACTGGGGACTGAAGCTTTCTTT
TRBD1	TRBV7-9	TRBJ1-3	few	CATQETGVGNTIYF	TGTGCCACTCAGGAGACAGGGGTCGGAAACACCATATATTTT
.	TRBV7-2	TRBJ1-3	.	CASSFTGAGNTIYF	TGTGCCAGCAGCTTCACCGGGGCTGGAAACACCATATATTTT
TRBD2	TRBV5-4	TRBJ2-3	.	CASSPGGAMADTQYF	TGTGCCAGCAGCCCCGGGGGGGCCATGGCAGATACGCAGTATTTT
.	TRBV7-2	TRBJ2-1	.	CASSLTRGESQFF	TGTGCCAGCAGCTTAACTCGGGGAGAAAGCCAGTTCTTC
TRBD1	TRBV7-2	TRBJ1-5	.	CASSLAGTGGSGNQPQHF	TGTGCCAGCAGCTTAGCCGGGACAGGCGGTTCGGGCAATCAGCCCCAGCATTTT
TRBD2	TRBV11-2	TRBJ2-7	.	CASSLNLGGWYEQYF	TGTGCCAGCAGCTTAAATTTGGGGGGGTGGTACGAGCAGTACTTC
TRBD1	TRBV9	TRBJ1-3	few	CASSERDRTFSGNTIYF	TGTGCCAGCAGCGAGCGGGACAGGACCTTCTCTGGAAACACCATATATTTT
.	TRBV7-3	TRBJ1-2	.	CASSLGNGYTF	TGTGCCAGCAGCTTGGGCAATGGCTACACCTTC
.	TRBV3-1/TRBV3-2	TRBJ2-5	.	CASSQEVAWKETQYF	TGTGCCAGCAGCCAAGAGGTAGCCTGGAAAGAGACCCAGTACTTC
TRBD1	TRBV27	TRBJ1-4	.	CASSRTGINNEKLFF	TGTGCCAGCAGTAGGACAGGGATCAATAATGAAAAACTGTTTTTT
.	TRBV20-1	TRBJ2-7	.	CSARGSGEQYF	TGCAGTGCTAGGGGCAGCGGGGAGCAGTACTTC
.	TRBV3-1/TRBV3-2	TRBJ1-2	.	CASSQSWAAGYTF	TGTGCCAGCAGCCAGTCTTGGGCAGCTGGCTACACCTTC
TRBD1	TRBV27	TRBJ1-2	.	CASSPYTNRGRNYGYTF	TGTGCCAGCAGTCCCTACACTAACAGGGGGCGAAACTATGGCTACACCTTC
TRBD2	TRBV18	TRBJ2-5	.	CASSPPLAGLQETQYF	TGTGCCAGCTCACCACCCCTAGCGGGCCTTCAAGAGACCCAGTACTTC
TRBD2	TRBV12-5	TRBJ2-2	.	CASGQLLAAGANTGELFF	TGTGCTAGTGGCCAGCTTCTTGCGGCGGGGGCGAACACCGGGGAGCTGTTTTTT
.	TRBV5-1	TRBJ2-1	.	CASSLLAPSGNEQFF	TGCGCCAGCAGCTTGTTAGCACCGAGCGGGAATGAGCAGTTCTTC
TRBD1	TRBV7-2	TRBJ2-7	.	CASSFLTGEAYEQYF	TGTGCCAGCAGCTTCCTGACAGGGGAGGCTTACGAGCAGTACTTC
TRBD1	TRBV28	TRBJ1-2	.	CASRTRTGAINYGYTF	TGTGCCAGCAGAACCAGGACAGGGGCCATTAACTATGGCTACACCTTC
TRBD1	TRBV5-4	TRBJ1-1	.	CASSWGPGQGSEAFF	TGTGCCAGCAGCTGGGGACCGGGACAGGGATCTGAAGCTTTCTTT
.	TRBV6-1	TRBJ1-2	.	CASSEYDRPNYGYTF	TGTGCCAGCAGTGAATATGACAGACCTAACTATGGCTACACCTTC
.	TRBV19	TRBJ2-5	.	CASSIEGGGKTQYF	TGTGCCAGTAGTATAGAGGGAGGGGGAAAGACCCAGTACTTC
TRBD1	TRBV29-1	TRBJ1-1	.	CSVEGDRAGTEAFF	TGCAGCGTTGAGGGGGACAGGGCGGGCACTGAAGCTTTCTTT
.	TRBV4-1	TRBJ1-2	.	CASSATENYGYTF	TGCGCCAGCAGCGCGACAGAGAACTATGGCTACACCTTC
TRBD2	TRBV27	TRBJ2-7	.	CASSLATSVYEQYF	TGTGCCAGCAGCCTCGCGACTAGCGTCTACGAGCAGTACTTC
TRBD1	TRBV5-4	TRBJ1-1	.	CASSFYGDSVSFF	TGTGCCAGCAGCTTCTACGGGGACAGCGTATCTTTCTTT
TRBD1	TRBV20-1	TRBJ1-5	.	CSASWQGARDQPQHF	TGCAGTGCTAGTTGGCAGGGGGCTAGGGATCAGCCCCAGCATTTT
.	TRBV5-1	TRBJ2-7	.	CASSLNQAEQYF	TGCGCCAGCAGCTTGAACCAAGCCGAGCAGTACTTC
.	TRBV7-9	TRBJ1-2	.	CASSRRGYYGYTF	TGTGCCAGCAGCCGTAGGGGGTATTATGGCTACACCTTC
TRBD1	TRBV6-4	TRBJ1-5	.	CASSHSRDRGINQPQHF	TGTGCCAGCAGCCACTCCCGTGACAGGGGAATCAATCAGCCCCAGCATTTT
TRBD1	TRBV7-6	TRBJ1-2	.	CASSPGQDIGYTF	TGTGCCAGCAGCCCAGGACAGGACATTGGCTACACCTTC
TRBD1	TRBV2	TRBJ2-1	.	CASRRTEGAFHNEQFF	TGTGCCAGCAGGAGGACAGAGGGGGCTTTCCACAATGAGCAGTTCTTC
.	TRBV7-3	TRBJ2-5	few	CASSLAGNQETQYF	TGTGCCAGCAGCTTAGCCGGGAACCAAGAGACCCAGTACTTC
.	TRBV27	TRBJ2-3	.	CASSLSYGALDTQYF	TGTGCCAGCAGTTTATCGTACGGAGCGCTAGATACGCAGTATTTT
TRBD2	TRBV4-2	TRBJ2-5	once	CASNQGLRGGARGQETQYF	TGTGCCAGCAACCAAGGTCTCCGCGGGGGGGCGAGGGGCCAAGAGACCCAGTACTTC
.	TRBV5-1	TRBJ2-7	few	CASSLDQDSYEQYF	TGCGCCAGCAGCTTGGACCAGGACTCCTACGAGCAGTACTTC
TRBD1	TRBV10-3	TRBJ2-7	.	CAISPGGTGSYEQYF	TGTGCCATCAGTCCAGGTGGGACAGGGTCCTACGAGCAGTACTTC
.	TRBV21-1	TRBJ1-2	.	CASSKGGKELPGYTF	TGTGCCAGCAGCAAAGGAGGAAAGGAACTCCCGGGCTACACCTTC
TRBD1	TRBV19	TRBJ1-1	.	CASSSTGTGNTEAFF	TGTGCCAGTAGTAGCACCGGGACAGGGAACACTGAAGCTTTCTTT
.	TRBV4-1	TRBJ2-7	few	CASSPDSYEQYF	TGCGCCAGCAGCCCTGACAGCTACGAGCAGTACTTC
.	TRBV10-3	TRBJ2-3	.	CAASSPDTQYF	TGTGCCGCATCTAGCCCAGATACGCAGTATTTT
TRBD1	TRBV9	TRBJ2-1	.	CASSVERQGPPYNEQFF	TGTGCCAGCAGCGTAGAAAGACAGGGACCTCCCTACAATGAGCAGTTCTTC
TRBD1	TRBV28	TRBJ1-2	.	CASSVDRGNYGYTF	TGTGCCAGCAGCGTTGACAGGGGAAACTATGGCTACACCTTC
.	TRBV14	TRBJ1-1	few	CASSQNTNTEAFF	TGTGCCAGCAGCCAGAACACGAACACTGAAGCTTTCTTT
TRBD2	TRBV5-1	TRBJ2-7	.	CASSVSGGARYEQYF	TGCGCCAGCAGCGTTAGCGGGGGGGCCCGGTACGAGCAGTACTTC
.	TRBV18	TRBJ1-2	.	CASSQLRDYRGGYTF	TGTGCCAGCTCACAACTCAGGGACTATCGAGGTGGCTACACCTTC
.	TRBV19	TRBJ2-6	.	CASRRQVISGANVLTF	TGTGCCAGTAGGAGACAGGTGATCTCTGGGGCCAACGTCCTGACTTTC